This T cell receptor beta chain was observed in a study of T cells after yellow fever vaccination. This clonotype was observed a few times. Each CDR3 protein gets one entry after TCRdb re-called the 5' RACE reads with MiXCR. The sample has about 340,000 distinct CDR3 sequences, 3% to 4.5% seen once. The V end lost 4 bases, the J end lost 5 bases, and 16 bases lay between the germline ends. Germline V CDR1 and CDR2: MDHEN, SYDVKM. The CDR3 length is 15 residues. The chain has TRBV28 and TRBJ2-3; weak D call: TRBD1 (6 bases). This TCR was recovered from a man younger than 35 who received the YFV17D yellow fever vaccine. The sequenced sample was PBMCs, obtained 5 days after the yellow fever booster vaccination. CDR3 DNA: TGTGCCAGCAGTTCGACAGGTCCGACTGGAGATACGCAGTATTTT. It yields the protein CASSSTGPTGDTQYF.